This T cell receptor (beta chain) is from a study of cytomegalovirus exposure and HLA in healthy donors. As to this clone: Antigen unknown.

Findings and caveats of the study: Follow-up analysis later connected one missense variant in DCLRE1C with trimming of TCR beta V- and J-genes. A classifier reportedly called cytomegalovirus status with high sensitivity and specificity. Most observed TCR sequences were rare, whereas some public TCRs were detected in many donors.

The study ran its PCR with 60 Vbeta and 13 Jbeta primers. Clones were read by immunoSEQ multiplex PCR, and TCRdb kept only the in-frame ones, dropping some. The table shows about 95,000 clones, with around 70% occurring only once. Trimming removed 7 bases from V and 0 bases from J, with 11 bases in between. The CDR3 runs to 14 residues. CDR1 and CDR2 from the germline V gene are SNHLY and FYNNEI. Sequencing was done on a sample of PBMCs. This receptor was taken from a woman in her fifties or sixties in good health and CMV-seropositive. The chain couples TRBV2 to TRBJ2-3; D is possibly TRBD1 (5 bases). Here the CDR3 reads CASNRQTSTDTQYF. The CDR3, as DNA: TGTGCCAGCAATCGACAGACTAGCACAGATACGCAGTATTTT.